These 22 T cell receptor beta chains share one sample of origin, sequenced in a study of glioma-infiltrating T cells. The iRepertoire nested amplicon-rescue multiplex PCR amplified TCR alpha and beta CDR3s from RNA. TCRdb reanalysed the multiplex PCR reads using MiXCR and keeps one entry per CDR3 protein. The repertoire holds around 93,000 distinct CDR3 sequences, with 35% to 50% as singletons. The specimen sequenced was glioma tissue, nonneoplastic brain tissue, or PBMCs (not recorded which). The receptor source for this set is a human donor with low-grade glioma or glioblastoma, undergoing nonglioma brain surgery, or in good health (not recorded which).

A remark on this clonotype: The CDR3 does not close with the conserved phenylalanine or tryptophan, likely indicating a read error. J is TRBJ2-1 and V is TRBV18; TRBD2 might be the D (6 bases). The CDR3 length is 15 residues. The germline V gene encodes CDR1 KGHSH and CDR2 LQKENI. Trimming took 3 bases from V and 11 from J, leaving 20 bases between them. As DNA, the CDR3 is TGTGCCAGCTCACCTGTCGGGGGAACAATAAATAAGCAGTTCCTC. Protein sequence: CASSPVGGTINKQFL.

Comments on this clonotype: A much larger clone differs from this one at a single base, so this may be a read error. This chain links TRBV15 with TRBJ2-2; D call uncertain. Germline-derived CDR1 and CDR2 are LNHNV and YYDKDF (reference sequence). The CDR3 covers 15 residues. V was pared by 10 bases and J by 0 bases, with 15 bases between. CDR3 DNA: TGTGCCAGCAGACCCGCACGCGCGAACACCGGGGAGCTGTTTTTT. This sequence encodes CASRPARANTGELFF.

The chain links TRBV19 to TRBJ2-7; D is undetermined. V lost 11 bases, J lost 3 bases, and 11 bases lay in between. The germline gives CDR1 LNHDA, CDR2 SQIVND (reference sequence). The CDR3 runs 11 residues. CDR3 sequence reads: CASPPGYEQYF. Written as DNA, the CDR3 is TGTGCCTCCCCCCCGGGCTACGAGCAGTACTTC.

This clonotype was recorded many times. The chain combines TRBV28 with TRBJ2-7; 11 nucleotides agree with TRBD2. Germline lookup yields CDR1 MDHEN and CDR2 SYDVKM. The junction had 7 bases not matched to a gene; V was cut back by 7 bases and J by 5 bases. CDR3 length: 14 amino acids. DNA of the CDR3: TGTGCCAGCAAGACTAGCGGGACTACAAACGAGCAGTACTTC. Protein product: CASKTSGTTNEQYF.

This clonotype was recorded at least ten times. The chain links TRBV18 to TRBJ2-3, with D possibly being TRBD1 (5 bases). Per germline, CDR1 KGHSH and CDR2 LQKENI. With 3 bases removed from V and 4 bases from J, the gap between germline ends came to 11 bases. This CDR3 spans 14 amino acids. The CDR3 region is CASSPQGSPDTQYF. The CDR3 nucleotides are TGTGCCAGCTCACCGCAGGGAAGCCCAGATACGCAGTATTTT.

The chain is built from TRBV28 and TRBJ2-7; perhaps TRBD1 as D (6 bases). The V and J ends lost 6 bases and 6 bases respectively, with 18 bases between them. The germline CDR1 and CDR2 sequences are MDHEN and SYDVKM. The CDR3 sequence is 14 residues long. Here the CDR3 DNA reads TGTGCCAGCAGGGGAGACAGGCGATCCGCCGAGCAGTACTTC. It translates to CASRGDRRSAEQYF.

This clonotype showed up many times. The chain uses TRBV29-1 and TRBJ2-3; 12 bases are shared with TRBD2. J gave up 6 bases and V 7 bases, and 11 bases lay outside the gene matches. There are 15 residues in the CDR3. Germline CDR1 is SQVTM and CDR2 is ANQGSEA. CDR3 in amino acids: CSATLAGGSKDTQYF. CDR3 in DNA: TGCAGCGCAACACTAGCGGGAGGTTCTAAGGATACGCAGTATTTT.

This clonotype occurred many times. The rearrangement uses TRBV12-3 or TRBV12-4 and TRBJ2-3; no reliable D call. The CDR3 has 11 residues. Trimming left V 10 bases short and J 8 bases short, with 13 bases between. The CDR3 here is CATSVGGTQYF. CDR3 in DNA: TGTGCCACTTCGGTTGGTGGTACGCAGTATTTT.

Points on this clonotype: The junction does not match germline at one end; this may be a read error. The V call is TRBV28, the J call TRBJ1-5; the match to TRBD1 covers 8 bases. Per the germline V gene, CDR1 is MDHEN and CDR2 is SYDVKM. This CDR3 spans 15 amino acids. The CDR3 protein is CACSLNYRGTQPHHF. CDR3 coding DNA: TGTGCCTGCAGTTTAAATTACAGGGGGACCCAGCCCCACCATTTT.

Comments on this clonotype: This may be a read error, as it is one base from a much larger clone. The CDR3 DNA follows: TGTGCCATCAGTGGCCCCCGGGGGGGCACAGATACGCAGTATTTT. Translated, it gives CAISGPRGGTDTQYF. The chain links TRBV10-3 to TRBJ2-3; 7 bases align to TRBD2. This CDR3 is 15 amino acids long. Trimming took 4 bases from V and 1 from J; bases not matched to a gene: 5. Germline V gene lookup returns CDR1 ENHRY and CDR2 SYGVKD.

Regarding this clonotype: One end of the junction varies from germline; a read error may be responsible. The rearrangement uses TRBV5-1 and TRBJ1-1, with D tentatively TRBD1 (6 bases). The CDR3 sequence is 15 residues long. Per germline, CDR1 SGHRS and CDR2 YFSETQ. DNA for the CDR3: TGCGCCAGCAGCCAGATCGGGACATCTTGGGCTGAGGCTTTCTTT. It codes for CASSQIGTSWAEAFF.

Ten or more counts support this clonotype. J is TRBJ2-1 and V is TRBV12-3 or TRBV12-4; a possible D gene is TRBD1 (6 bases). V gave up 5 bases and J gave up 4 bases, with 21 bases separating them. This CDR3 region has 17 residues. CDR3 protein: CASSTPEQGWLYNEQFF. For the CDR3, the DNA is TGTGCCAGCAGTACACCGGAACAGGGTTGGTTGTACAATGAGCAGTTCTTC.

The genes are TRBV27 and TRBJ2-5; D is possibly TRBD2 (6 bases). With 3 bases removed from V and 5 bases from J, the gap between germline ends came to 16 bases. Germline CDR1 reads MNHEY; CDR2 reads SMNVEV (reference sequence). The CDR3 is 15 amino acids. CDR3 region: CASSLSGTGMETQYF. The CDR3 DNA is TGTGCCAGCAGTTTGTCCGGGACTGGGATGGAGACCCAGTACTTC.

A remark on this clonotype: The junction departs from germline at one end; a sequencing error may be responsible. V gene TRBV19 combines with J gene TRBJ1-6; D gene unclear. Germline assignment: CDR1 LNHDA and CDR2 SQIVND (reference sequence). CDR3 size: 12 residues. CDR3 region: CARGKRGSPLHF. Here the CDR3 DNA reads TGTGCCAGAGGAAAACGCGGCTCACCACTCCACTTT.

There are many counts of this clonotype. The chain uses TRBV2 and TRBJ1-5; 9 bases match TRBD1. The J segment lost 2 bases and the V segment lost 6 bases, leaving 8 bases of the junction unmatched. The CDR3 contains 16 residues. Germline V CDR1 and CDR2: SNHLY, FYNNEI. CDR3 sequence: CASRQQGASGNQPQHF. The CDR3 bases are TGTGCCAGCAGGCAACAGGGGGCATCAGGCAATCAGCCCCAGCATTTT.

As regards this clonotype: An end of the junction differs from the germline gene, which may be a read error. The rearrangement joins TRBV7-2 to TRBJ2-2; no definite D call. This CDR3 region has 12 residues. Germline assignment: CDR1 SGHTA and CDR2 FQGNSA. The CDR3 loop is CVSSYSSKELFF. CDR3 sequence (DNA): TGTGTCAGCAGCTATAGTTCCAAGGAGCTGTTTTTT.

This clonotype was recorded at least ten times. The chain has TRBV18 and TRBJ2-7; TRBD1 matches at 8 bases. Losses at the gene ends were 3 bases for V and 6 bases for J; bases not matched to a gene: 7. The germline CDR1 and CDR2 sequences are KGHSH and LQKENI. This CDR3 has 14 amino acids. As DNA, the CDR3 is TGTGCCAGCTCACCTTCCGGGACAGGACTCGAGCAGTACTTC. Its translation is CASSPSGTGLEQYF.

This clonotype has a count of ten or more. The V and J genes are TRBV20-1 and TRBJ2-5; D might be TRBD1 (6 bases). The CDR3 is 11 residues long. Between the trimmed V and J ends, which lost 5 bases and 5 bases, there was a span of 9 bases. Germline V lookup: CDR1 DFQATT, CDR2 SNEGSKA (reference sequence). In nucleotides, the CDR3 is TGCAGTGCTTGGACAGCGGAGACCCAGTACTTC. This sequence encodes CSAWTAETQYF.

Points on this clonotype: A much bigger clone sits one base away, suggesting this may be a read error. The CDR3 DNA reads TGTGCCAGCAGCTCTGGAGCTAGCGGGAGTTCGGGCACCGGGGAGCTGGTTTTT. Protein product: CASSSGASGSSGTGELVF. The chain couples TRBV11-3 to TRBJ2-2; TRBD2 agrees at 10 bases. This CDR3 has 18 amino acids. Germline lookup yields CDR1 SGHNT and CDR2 YENEEA.

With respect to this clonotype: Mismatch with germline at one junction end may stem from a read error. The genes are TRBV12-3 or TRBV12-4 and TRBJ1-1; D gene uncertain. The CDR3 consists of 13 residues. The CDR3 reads CASSGQDYTEAFF. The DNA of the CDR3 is TGTGCCAGCAGCGGGCAGGACTACACCGAAGCTTTCTTT.

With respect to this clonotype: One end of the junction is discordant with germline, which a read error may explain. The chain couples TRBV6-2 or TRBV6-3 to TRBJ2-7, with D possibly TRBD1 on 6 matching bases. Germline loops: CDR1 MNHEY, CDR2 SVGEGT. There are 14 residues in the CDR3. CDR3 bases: TGTGCCAGCAACCGAGGAGTACAGGGCTACGGGCAGTACTTC. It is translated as CASNRGVQGYGQYF.

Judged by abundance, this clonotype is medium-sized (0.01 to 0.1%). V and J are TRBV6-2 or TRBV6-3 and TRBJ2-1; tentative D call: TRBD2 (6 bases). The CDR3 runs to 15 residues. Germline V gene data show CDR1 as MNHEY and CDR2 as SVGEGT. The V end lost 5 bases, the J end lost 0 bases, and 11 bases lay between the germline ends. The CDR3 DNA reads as TGTGCCAGCAGTCTTCGGGGGAGCTCCTACAATGAGCAGTTCTTC. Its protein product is CASSLRGSSYNEQFF.